These 2 T cell receptor beta chains came from one sample sequenced in a study of preoperative IRX-2 immunotherapy in early breast cancer (dated by TCRdb to about 2019). What the treatment or condition label conveys for this sample: preoperative locoregional IRX-2 cytokine immunotherapy. Library preparation used the immunoSEQ multiplex PCR assay. Imported from immuneACCESS, the table was reduced by TCRdb to in-frame sequences with V and J called. These copies leave out some clones; in studies compared against another copy, an unresolved V gene accounts for under half, and the cause of the remainder is not known. In all, the sample holds around 10,000 clones, and approximately 79% of those were seen once. 5.6% of the sample is in the top ten clones. The source material was lymph node tissue, sampled before IRX-2 immunotherapy. These receptors were taken from a human donor with breast cancer.

V gene TRBV30 combines with J gene TRBJ2-4, with 7 bases lining up with TRBD2. CDR1 and CDR2 (germline): GTSNPN, SVGIG (reference sequence). J lost 8 bases, V lost 0 bases, and 13 bases had no gene match. The length of the CDR3 is 16 residues. The CDR3 here is CAWSVNSYPGRDIQYF. As DNA, the CDR3 is TGTGCCTGGAGTGTAAACTCTTATCCAGGGAGGGACATTCAGTACTTC.

This chain uses TRBV6-8 with TRBJ2-2; D remains ambiguous. Trimming pared 5 bases from V and 9 bases from J, leaving 13 bases between. Germline loops: CDR1 MNHGY, CDR2 SAAAGT. The CDR3 consists of 13 residues. In nucleotides, the CDR3 is TGTGCCAGCAGTGATAACCTAGGATGGGAGCTGTTTTTT. The encoded protein is CASSDNLGWELFF.